The 23 T cell receptor beta chains listed next were all sequenced from one sample in a study of CD4+ T cells in melanoma (dated by TCRdb to between 2020 and 2023). Libraries were prepared through the immunoSEQ multiplex PCR assay. TCRdb re-hosts the immuneACCESS table, in-frame sequences only. Its copies lack some clones; in the studies checked, an unresolved V gene accounts for under half of them, and the cause for the rest is not known. In all, the sample holds 7,000 or so clones, and under 75% of those were seen once. Of the sample, roughly a fifth is held by the ten largest clones. Sequencing input: cells from a culture (not recorded whether cultured in vitro). All receptors come from a human donor with melanoma.

By share, this clone ranks as medium-sized. The chain is built from TRBV5-6 and TRBJ2-2; D unresolved. CDR3 length: 17 residues. The germline V gene encodes CDR1 SGHDT and CDR2 YYEEEE. Trimming took 1 base from V and 2 from J, leaving 15 bases between them. The CDR3 loop is CASSLYNRQVNTGELFF. The CDR3 region has the DNA TGTGCCAGCAGCTTGTACAACAGACAAGTTAACACCGGGGAGCTGTTTTTT.

A few counts support this clone. The V gene is TRBV27, the J gene TRBJ1-5, with D possibly being TRBD1 (5 bases). V gave up 1 base and J gave up 6 bases, with 19 bases separating them. Germline V gives CDR1 MNHEY, CDR2 SMNVEV (reference sequence). This CDR3 is built from 17 residues. The CDR3 nucleotides read TGTGCCAGCAGTTTATACCCCGGGGGTTCAGGGAGTCAGCCCCAGCATTTT. This translates into CASSLYPGGSGSQPQHF.

V is TRBV5-1 and J is TRBJ2-7, with D maybe TRBD1 (6 bases). V lost 4 bases to trimming and J lost 0 bases, with 17 bases between them. Germline V gives CDR1 SGHRS, CDR2 YFSETQ. The CDR3 sequence is 16 residues long. In DNA form, the CDR3 reads TGCGCCAGCAGCCCTGGGGACACCGTTTTCTCCTACGAGCAGTACTTC. It codes for CASSPGDTVFSYEQYF.

The chain is built from TRBV7-9 and TRBJ2-1; no clear D. V was pared by 8 bases and J by 6 bases, with 11 bases between. The CDR3 consists of 12 residues. Germline CDR1 is SEHNR and CDR2 is FQNEAQ (reference sequence). This CDR3 is CASGLGPNEQFF. The CDR3 DNA sequence: TGTGCCAGCGGTCTGGGCCCCAATGAGCAGTTCTTC.

Written as DNA, the CDR3 is TGTGCCACCAGCGCCCGAGCTACGTCCTACGAGCAGTACTTC. Translated, it gives CATSARATSYEQYF. This rearrangement joins TRBV15 to TRBJ2-7; no clear D gene. Germline V gene sequence: CDR1 LNHNV, CDR2 YYDKDF (reference sequence). V dropped 5 bases and J dropped 1 base, with 12 bases sitting between them. The CDR3 spans 14 residues.

The chain employs TRBV2 and TRBJ2-5; D is unclear. Germline V CDR1 and CDR2: SNHLY, FYNNEI. This CDR3 spans 13 amino acids. The V and J ends lost 6 bases and 5 bases respectively, with 13 bases between them. DNA of the CDR3: TGTGCCAGCAGAAAGGACCTACGGGAGACCCAGTACTTC. This sequence encodes CASRKDLRETQYF. The whole variable domain, remainder taken from reference TRBV2 and TRBJ2-5, is EPEVTQTPSHQVTQMGQEVILRCVPISNHLYFYWYRQILGQKVEFLVSFYNNEISEKSEIFDDQFSVERPDGSNFTLKIRSTKLEDSAMYFCASRKDLRETQYFGPGTRLLVL.

This clone was recorded a few times. The V gene is TRBV5-1, the J gene TRBJ2-7; the D gene is possibly TRBD1 (5 bases). The CDR3 sequence is 14 residues long. CDR1 and CDR2 (germline): SGHRS, YFSETQ. Trimming cost V 7 bases and J 2 bases, with 16 bases left between them. CDR3 region: CASSDRSATYEQYF. CDR3 sequence (DNA): TGCGCCAGCTCTGACAGATCGGCTACCTACGAGCAGTACTTC.

The chain has TRBV21-1 and TRBJ1-2. TRBV21-1 is a pseudogene. The CDR3 has 15 amino acids. The CDR3 protein is CASSKDWKTNYGYTF. DNA of the CDR3: TGTGCCAGCAGCAAAGATTGGAAAACGAACTATGGCTACACCTTC.

This clone was seen a few times. This chain uses TRBV2 with TRBJ1-1; unclear D gene. CDR1 and CDR2 (germline): SNHLY, FYNNEI. The CDR3 runs to 12 residues. Trimming took 5 bases from V and 1 from J, leaving 5 bases between them. The CDR3 bases are TGTGCCAGCAGTCTTGGGAACACTGAAGCTTTCTTT. As protein: CASSLGNTEAFF. Based on the CDR3 plus reference TRBV2 and TRBJ1-1, the full variable domain is EPEVTQTPSHQVTQMGQEVILRCVPISNHLYFYWYRQILGQKVEFLVSFYNNEISEKSEIFDDQFSVERPDGSNFTLKIRSTKLEDSAMYFCASSLGNTEAFFGQGTRLTVV.

The rearrangement links TRBV7-8 to TRBJ1-4; D is uncertain. The V end was cut by 7 bases, the J end by 4 bases, with 13 bases between. The CDR3 is made up of 14 amino acids. CDR1 and CDR2 (germline): SGHVS, FQNEAQ. CDR3 sequence (DNA): TGTGCCAGCACCGCGGGCTCTGTTAATGAAAAACTGTTTTTT. This translates into CASTAGSVNEKLFF.

This chain uses TRBV12-3 or TRBV12-4 with TRBJ2-3, with unresolved D. CDR3 length: 10 residues. V was trimmed by 10 bases and J by 2 bases, leaving 4 bases between them. The CDR3 loop reads CATDTDTQYF. CDR3 sequence (DNA): TGTGCCACCGACACAGATACGCAGTATTTT.

The rearrangement joins TRBV27 to TRBJ2-5; no firm D call. The CDR3 covers 18 residues. CDR1 and CDR2 (germline): MNHEY, SMNVEV (reference sequence). Trimming stripped 6 bases from V and 5 bases from J, with 28 bases between. CDR3: CASSPGIGKAGSVETQYF. As DNA, the CDR3 is TGTGCCAGCAGCCCTGGAATCGGTAAAGCAGGTTCGGTGGAGACCCAGTACTTC.

The chain is built from TRBV24-1 and TRBJ2-1; 8 nucleotides match TRBD1. The CDR3 has 19 amino acids. In germline, CDR1 is KGHDR, CDR2 SFDVKD. V trimming: 1 base; J trimming: 0 bases; junction bases outside the gene matches: 10. In nucleotides, the CDR3 is TGTGCCACCAGTGATTTCCCCGGACAGGGTAGCGGCTCCTACAATGAGCAGTTCTTC. Protein sequence: CATSDFPGQGSGSYNEQFF.

Relative to its sample, this clone is medium-sized. This chain connects TRBV4-3 to TRBJ2-2, with 10 positions matching TRBD1. The trim removed 2 bases at V and 7 bases at J, leaving 13 bases unmatched. The CDR3 length is 18 residues. Per the germline V gene, CDR1 is LGHNA and CDR2 is YSLEER. The CDR3 spells CASSQHLPGQGTFGELFF. CDR3 coding DNA: TGCGCCAGCAGCCAACATCTACCGGGACAGGGGACCTTCGGGGAGCTGTTTTTT.

The chain uses TRBV14 and TRBJ2-1, with D maybe TRBD2 (6 bases). Germline-derived CDR1 and CDR2 are SGHDN and FVKESK. Deletions cut 4 bases from V and 2 bases from J, with 15 bases between. The CDR3 has 16 amino acids. As DNA, the CDR3 is TGTGCCAGCAGCCGTCGTCACGGAGGGACCTACAATGAGCAGTTCTTC. This translates into CASSRRHGGTYNEQFF.

There are a few counts of this clone. The V and J genes are TRBV9 and TRBJ2-2; perhaps TRBD1 as D (6 bases). Germline V lookup: CDR1 SGDLS, CDR2 YYNGEE. Trimming stripped 4 bases from V and 0 bases from J, with 13 bases between. The CDR3 contains 16 residues. The CDR3 coding sequence is TGTGCCAGCAGCCCCGAAGGGGGAACGAACACCGGGGAGCTGTTTTTT. Amino acid sequence: CASSPEGGTNTGELFF.

This clone has a handful of counts. The chain couples TRBV6-5 to TRBJ1-1, with D unresolved. The V end lost 5 bases, the J end lost 3 bases, and 13 bases lay between the germline ends. CDR1 is MNHEY, CDR2 SVGAGI, per germline. The CDR3 runs 14 residues. CDR3 coding DNA: TGTGCCAGCAGTCCTGGAGTGGGGTACACTGAAGCTTTCTTT. Its protein product is CASSPGVGYTEAFF.

The chain combines TRBV24-1 with TRBJ2-5; TRBD2 matches 9 bases. V shed 0 bases and J 5 bases; nucleotides not matched to a gene: 6. This CDR3 region has 16 residues. The germline V gene has CDR1 KGHDR and CDR2 SFDVKD. CDR3 in DNA: TGTGCCACCAGTGATTTGTCTGCGGGGGGGCCGGAGACCCAGTACTTC. Translated, it gives CATSDLSAGGPETQYF.

V gene TRBV5-5 combines with J gene TRBJ2-2; no definite D call. Trimming removed 2 bases at V and 6 bases at J, with 8 bases between. Germline values: CDR1 SGHKS, CDR2 YYEKEE (reference sequence). The CDR3 extends over 13 amino acids. CDR3: CASSLRAPGELFF. Written as DNA, the CDR3 is TGTGCCAGCAGCTTAAGGGCTCCCGGGGAGCTGTTTTTT.

The rearrangement uses TRBV7-9 and TRBJ2-1; D remains ambiguous. Trimming cost V 5 bases and J 7 bases, with 18 bases left between them. Per germline, CDR1 SEHNR and CDR2 FQNEAQ (reference sequence). There are 15 residues in the CDR3. The CDR3, as DNA: TGTGCCAGCAGCAGAAGCACTAAGTATGGAAATGAGCAGTTCTTC. This codes for CASSRSTKYGNEQFF.

The chain joins TRBV4-1 to TRBJ1-1, with a tentative D call TRBD1 (5 bases). V was trimmed by 4 bases and J by 0 bases, leaving 12 bases between them. The V gene's germline CDR1 is MGHRA and CDR2 YSYEKL. The CDR3 totals 15 residues. CDR3 coding DNA: TGCGCCAGCAGCCCATTGCCGACAGTGAACACTGAAGCTTTCTTT. Translated, it gives CASSPLPTVNTEAFF.

The chain has TRBV15 and TRBJ1-1; TRBD1 matches 9 bases. The CDR3 contains 13 residues. The trim removed 0 bases at V and 11 bases at J, leaving 4 bases unmatched. The germline V gene has CDR1 LNHNV and CDR2 YYDKDF (reference sequence). CDR3 DNA: TGTGCCACCAGCAGAGATGGGACAGGGCGGGCTTTCTTT. This codes for CATSRDGTGRAFF.

CDR3 residues: CASSQDGLASNEQFF. CDR3 nucleotides: TGTGCCAGCAGCCAAGATGGACTAGCTAGCAATGAGCAGTTCTTC. V and J are TRBV3-1 (or the pseudogene TRBV3-2) and TRBJ2-1, with 8 bases lining up with TRBD2. V lost 0 bases, J lost 6 bases, and 4 bases stayed unmatched. This CDR3 comprises 15 residues. CDR1 LGHDT and CDR2 YNNKEL come from the germline V gene (reference sequence).